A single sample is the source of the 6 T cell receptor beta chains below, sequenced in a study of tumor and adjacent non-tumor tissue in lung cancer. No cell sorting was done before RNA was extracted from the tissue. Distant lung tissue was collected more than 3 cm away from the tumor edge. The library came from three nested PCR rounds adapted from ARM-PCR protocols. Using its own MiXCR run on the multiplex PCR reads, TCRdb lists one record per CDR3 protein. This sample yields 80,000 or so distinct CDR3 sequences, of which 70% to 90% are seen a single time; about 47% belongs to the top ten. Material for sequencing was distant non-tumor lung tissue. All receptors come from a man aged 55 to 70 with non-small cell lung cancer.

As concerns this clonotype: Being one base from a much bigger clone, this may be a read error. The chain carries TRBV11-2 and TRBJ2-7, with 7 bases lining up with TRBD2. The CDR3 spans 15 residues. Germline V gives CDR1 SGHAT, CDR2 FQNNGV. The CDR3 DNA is TGTGCCAGCCGCTTAGAAAGGGCGGGAGTAGGTGAGCAGTACTTC. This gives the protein CASRLERAGVGEQYF.

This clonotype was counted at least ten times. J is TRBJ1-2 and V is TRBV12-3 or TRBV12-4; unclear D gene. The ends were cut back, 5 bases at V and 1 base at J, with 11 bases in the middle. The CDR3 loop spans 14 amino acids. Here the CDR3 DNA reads TGTGCCAGCAGTCCCCGTGTCCATAACTATGGCTACACCTTC. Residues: CASSPRVHNYGYTF.

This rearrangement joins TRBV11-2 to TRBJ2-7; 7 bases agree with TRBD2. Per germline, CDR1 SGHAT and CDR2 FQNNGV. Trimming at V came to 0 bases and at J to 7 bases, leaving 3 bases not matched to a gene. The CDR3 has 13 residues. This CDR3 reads CASSLENSGEQYF. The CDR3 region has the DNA TGTGCCAGCAGCTTAGAGAATAGCGGGGAGCAGTACTTC.

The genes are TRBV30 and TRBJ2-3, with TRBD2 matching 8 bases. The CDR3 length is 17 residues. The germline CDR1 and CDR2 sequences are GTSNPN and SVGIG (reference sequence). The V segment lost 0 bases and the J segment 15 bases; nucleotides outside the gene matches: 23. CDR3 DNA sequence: TGTGCCTGGAGTGTCGGAGCGGGAGTGTGTCCCACAGATAAGCAATATTTT. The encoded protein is CAWSVGAGVCPTDKQYF. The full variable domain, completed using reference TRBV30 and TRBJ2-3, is SQTIHQWPATLVQPVGSPLSLECTVEGTSNPNLYWYRQAAGRGLQLLFYSVGIGQISSEVPQNLSASRPQDRQFILSSKKLLLSDSGFYLCAWSVGAGVCPTDKQYFGPGTRLTVL.

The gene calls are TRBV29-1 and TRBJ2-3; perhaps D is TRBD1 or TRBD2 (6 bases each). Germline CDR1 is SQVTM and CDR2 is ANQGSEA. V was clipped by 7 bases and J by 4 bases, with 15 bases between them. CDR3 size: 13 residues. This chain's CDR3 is CSAVRGVPDTQYF. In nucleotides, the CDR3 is TGCAGCGCTGTTAGGGGGGTGCCAGATACGCAGTATTTT.

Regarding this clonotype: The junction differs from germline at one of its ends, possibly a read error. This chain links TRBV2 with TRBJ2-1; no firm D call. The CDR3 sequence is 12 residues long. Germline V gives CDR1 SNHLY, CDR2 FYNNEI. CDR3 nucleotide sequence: TGTGCCAGCACTGAAGACATCAATGAGCAGTTCTTC. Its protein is CASTEDINEQFF.